This TCR beta chain was identified in a study of shared clonotypes between healthy human individuals. Study results and limitations: With a few donors compared, roughly 5% of naive CD4 clonotypes were shared. Sequencing depth was expected to influence donor clonotype sharing.

TCRdb keeps only in-frame clones here, not all; method: immunoSEQ multiplex PCR. The repertoire has around 1.1 million clones, roughly 74% of them found once; the top ten carry 0.61%. Note on this clone: Its antigen is not identified.

CDR3 size: 15 residues. The germline gives CDR1 SGHRS, CDR2 YFSETQ. V shed 6 bases, J shed 0 bases, and the junction held 8 bases outside the gene matches. Recent vaccinations or acute infections were absent in the healthy HIV-negative adult donors. The authors divided CD4+ cells into CD45RA+ naive and CD45RA-negative memory subsets. This rearrangement joins TRBV5-1 to TRBJ2-7; 8 bases map to TRBD2. Material: memory CD4+ T cells from PBMCs. Sample subset: CD45RA-negative fraction. The receptor comes from a man younger than 35 in good health. Some clones in this sample may be carry-over from other donors' samples. DNA for the CDR3: TGCGCCAGCACCCGGTGGAGCGGGAGCTCCTACGAGCAGTACTTC. Translated, it gives CASTRWSGSSYEQYF. Using reference TRBV5-1 and TRBJ2-7 for the parts outside the CDR3, the full variable domain is KAGVTQTPRYLIKTRGQQVTLSCSPISGHRSVSWYQQTPGQGLQFLFEYFSETQRNKGNFPGRFSGRQFSNSRSEMNVSTLELGDSALYLCASTRWSGSSYEQYFGPGTRLTVT.